This TCR beta chain was recovered during a study of T cell responses to AZD1222 COVID-19 vaccine. The assay was immunoSEQ multiplex PCR, and TCRdb's table has in-frame clones only and misses some. The data contain 150,000 to 250,000 clones, 85% to 95% of them singletons. The ends lost 4 bases at V and 0 bases at J; junction bases unmatched: 7. The CDR3 is 15 amino acids. The germline gives CDR1 GTSNPN, CDR2 SVGIG (reference sequence). The sequences come from peripheral blood, collected 28 days after the second AZD1222 dose. This sequence originates from an adult who received the AZD1222 COVID-19 vaccine. This chain connects TRBV30 to TRBJ1-2; 8 bases are a match to TRBD1. The CDR3 DNA is TGTGCCTGGACCCTGCCAGGGGGCTCTAACTATGGCTACACCTTC. Amino acid sequence: CAWTLPGGSNYGYTF.